Here is one TCR beta chain with its context. As yet, its antigen is unknown. The data are from a study of T cells in Graves' hyperthyroidism and ophthalmopathy. Study results and caveats: Expanded thyroid clonotypes (above 0.001) were mostly also found in blood.

Amplified TCR beta CDR3 regions came from RNA transcripts. The study used the HTBI primer set for a first-round RT-PCR of the TCR CDR3. TCRdb reprocessed the multiplex PCR reads via MiXCR and lists one record per CDR3 protein. The table includes roughly 380,000 distinct CDR3 sequences, around an eighth detected once. The TCR was taken from a man in his thirties or forties with Graves' hyperthyroidism that later progressed to Graves' ophthalmopathy. Sequenced input: blood.

Written as DNA, the CDR3 is TGTGCCAGCAGTTGGGGTTCGGGTCAGCCCCAGCATTTT. This sequence encodes CASSWGSGQPQHF. The chain uses TRBV27 and TRBJ1-5, with D unresolved. Trimming removed 4 bases from V and 6 bases from J, with 10 bases in between. The V gene's germline CDR1 is MNHEY and CDR2 SMNVEV (reference sequence). The CDR3 is 13 residues long.